This T cell receptor beta chain was observed in a study of Ad26.COV2.S vaccination and SARS-CoV-2 variants. The wider study: Ad26.COV2.S arm of COV1001 included the donor.

Treatment meaning: about 20 received Ad26.COV2.S at low or high dose, single or two shots; about 5 received placebo; per-sample allocation not given. The samples were gathered on day 63 after the first injection of vaccine or placebo. Clones were sequenced by immunoSEQ multiplex PCR, and TCRdb holds only the in-frame ones, with some missing. The data contain about 680,000 clones, more than 70% of them singletons. Findings and limits, study-wide: The breadth of spike-specific CD8+ and CD4+ T cell responses after vaccination was reportedly substantial.

About this clone itself: Its antigen is unknown.

Trimming cost V 0 bases and J 6 bases, with 18 bases left between them. This CDR3 region has 17 residues. The germline CDR1 and CDR2 sequences are SGHRS and YFSETQ. The specimen comprised peripheral blood, sampled in a trial of Ad26.COV2.S vaccine versus placebo. The V call is TRBV5-1, the J call TRBJ2-2; a weak D match, TRBD1 (6 bases). The receptor comes from a person between 18 and 65 years old who received the Ad26.COV2.S COVID-19 vaccine or a placebo. The CDR3 protein is CASSLGLGHENPGELFF. CDR3 sequence (DNA): TGCGCCAGCAGCTTGGGCCTGGGACACGAGAATCCCGGGGAGCTGTTTTTT.